A single sample is the source of the 26 T cell receptor delta chains below, sequenced in a study of human gamma delta and Vdelta1 T cells. TCRdb fed the PCR reads to CATT. The sample includes hundreds of delta-chain clones, 28% of them seen just once. The material sequenced was Vdelta1 gamma-delta T cells from blood. The receptors were sampled from a human donor in good health.

The chain joins TRDV2 to TRDJ3, with a tentative D call TRDD3 (6 bases). The germline CDR1 and CDR2 sequences are GEAIGNYY and EKD. V lost 5 bases to trimming and J lost 0 bases, with 19 bases between them. The CDR3 is 19 residues long. CDR3 nucleotide sequence: TGTGCCTGTGTCGACGGGGGGGAGTACAGCTCCTGGGACACCCGACAGATGTTTTTC. This encodes CACVDGGEYSSWDTRQMFF.

By its share, this clone is medium-sized. A single base is all that separates this from a far larger clone, so a read error is likely. The chain combines TRDV1 with TRDJ1; TRDD3 agrees at 13 bases. Germline V lookup: CDR1 TSWWSYY, CDR2 QGS. The CDR3 is 21 amino acids. J lost 2 bases, V lost 3 bases, and 18 bases had no gene match. CDR3 DNA sequence: TGTGCTCTTGGGGACATAGCTTGGCCTTCCTACTGGGGGATACGTACCGATAAACTCATCTTT. Protein product: CALGDIAWPSYWGIRTDKLIF.

By frequency in the sample, this clone is medium-sized. A far larger clone is just one base off, so this is likely a read error. Within the sample, other DNA sequences also encode this same CDR3. The rearrangement uses TRDV1 and TRDJ1, with 13 bases aligning to TRDD3. CDR3 length: 21 residues. Germline loops: CDR1 TSWWSYY, CDR2 QGS. The CDR3 DNA is TGTGCTCTTGGGGACATAGCTCGGCCTTCCTACTGGGGGATACGTACCGATAAACTCATCTTC. Translated, it gives CALGDIARPSYWGIRTDKLIF.

This clone is labeled medium-sized. A single base is all that separates this from a far larger clone, so a read error is likely. The chain has TRDV1 and TRDJ1; the match to TRDD3 covers 10 bases. The CDR3 has 21 amino acids. Per germline, CDR1 TSWWSYY and CDR2 QGS. The CDR3, as DNA: TGTGCTTTTGGGAACTACCTTCACTTCTATCGGGGGATACGGGGAGCCGATAAACTCATCTTT. Translating it yields CAFGNYLHFYRGIRGADKLIF.

With regard to this clone: One base separates it from a far larger clone, so it is likely a read error. V gene TRDV1 combines with J gene TRDJ1; 10 nucleotides match TRDD3. The germline CDR1 and CDR2 sequences are TSWWSYY and QGS. The V and J ends lost 4 bases and 0 bases, in that order; junction bases with no gene match: 17. CDR3 size: 20 residues. The CDR3 here is CALGGSPFLWGISYTDKLIF. DNA for the CDR3: TGTGCTCTTGGGGGATCTCCCTTCCTCTGGGGGATATCGTACACCGATAAACTCATCTTT.

Turning to this clone: Only one base separates this from a far larger clonotype, so it likely reflects a read error. Other DNA sequences of this sample code for an identical CDR3. J is TRDJ1 and V is TRDV1, with TRDD3 identical over 9 bases. V gave up 5 bases and J gave up 0 bases; unmatched junction bases: 34. The CDR3 runs 25 residues. Germline V gene data show CDR1 as TSWWSYY and CDR2 as QGS. CDR3 protein: CALGPKAFLLSARWGIPMYTDKLIF. The DNA of the CDR3 is TGTGCTCTTGGGCCGAAAGCTTTCCTACTCAGCGCCCGCTGGGGGATCCCCATGTACACCGATAAACTCATCTTT.

This clone was picked up a small number of times. TCRdb's entry gives the protein of a much larger clone, which mismatches this DNA's translation at residue 16, likely from a read error; the protein reported here is translated from the DNA. The rearrangement joins TRDV1 to TRDJ1, with 9 bases matching TRDD3. Germline CDR1 TSWWSYY, CDR2 QGS. V was clipped by 2 bases and J by 3 bases; unmatched bases: 22. The CDR3 spans 21 residues. The CDR3, as DNA: TGTGCTCTTGGGGAAGGTCCTCCTACGAGTTGGGGGATAGGGTACGCCGATAAACTCATCTTT. Translated: CALGEGPPTSWGIGYADKLIF.

Regarding this clone: A much larger clone differs from this one at a single base, so this may be a read error. The chain uses TRDV1 and TRDJ1; possible D gene TRDD3, 6 bases. Germline lookup yields CDR1 TSWWSYY and CDR2 QGS. V lost 1 base to trimming and J lost 11 bases, with 29 bases between them. This CDR3 spans 18 amino acids. CDR3 sequence reads: CALGEPSGKRYANGNLIF. CDR3 bases: TGTGCTCTTGGGGAACCTAGCGGCAAGCGATACGCTAATGGTAACCTCATCTTT.

This clone is judged medium-sized. This likely traces to a read error, being one base from a far larger clone. Other nucleotide sequences in the sample specify the same CDR3. The gene calls are TRDV1 and TRDJ1; 13 bases are shared with TRDD3. V dropped 6 bases and J dropped 2; count of bases not matched to a gene: 21. CDR1 and CDR2 from the germline V gene are TSWWSYY and QGS. This CDR3 has 21 amino acids. CDR3 DNA: TGTGCTCTTGGAGACATAGCTCGGCCTTCCTACTGGGGGATACGTACCGATAAACTCATCTTT. The encoded protein is CALGDIARPSYWGIRTDKLIF.

About this clone: This likely came from a read error, as a far larger clone is one base away. V is TRDV1 and J is TRDJ1; 8 nucleotides line up with TRDD3. The CDR3 is 17 amino acids. Germline V gene lookup returns CDR1 TSWWSYY and CDR2 QGS. The DNA of the CDR3 is TGTGCTCTTGGCTCCCCCTACTGGGGGCCCTACACCGATAGACTCATCTTT. The encoded protein is CALGSPYWGPYTDRLIF.

With respect to this clone: The protein held in TCRdb is that of a much larger clone and does not match this DNA's translation at residue 8, likely because of a read error; the protein shown is translated from the DNA. This chain links TRDV1 with TRDJ1; the match to TRDD3 covers 12 bases. This CDR3 is built from 21 residues. With 4 bases clipped from V and 0 bases from J, the junction kept 18 bases outside the gene matches. Germline V gene lookup returns CDR1 TSWWSYY and CDR2 QGS. In DNA, the CDR3 is TGTGCTCTTGGGGTTGGCCCTATCTTAGCCTGGGGGATACGGCACACCGATAAACTCATCTTT. It specifies CALGVGPILAWGIRHTDKLIF.

This clone occurred a few times. The V and J genes are TRDV1 and TRDJ1; 11 nucleotides match TRDD3. The CDR3 spans 23 residues. Germline V gene data show CDR1 as TSWWSYY and CDR2 as QGS. With V trimmed by 2 bases and J by 1 base, 24 bases remained unmatched. For the CDR3, the DNA is TGTGCTCTTGGGGAAAAAGGTCTTTCCTACTGGGGGATATGGTCTTTTTCCACCGATAAACTCATCTTT. As protein: CALGEKGLSYWGIWSFSTDKLIF.

This clone is judged large. This could be a read error, since a much larger clone is one nucleotide away. The rearrangement uses TRDV1 and TRDJ1; 8 bases align to TRDD3. The CDR3 is made up of 23 amino acids. Germline V lookup: CDR1 TSWWSYY, CDR2 QGS. J gave up 7 bases and V 0 bases, and 31 bases lay outside the gene matches. This chain's CDR3 is CALGELWSYPLMGGYNSWGKLIF. The CDR3 DNA is TGTGCTCTTGGGGAACTTTGGTCCTACCCTCTTATGGGGGGATATAACAGCTGGGGTAAACTCATCTTT.

Regarding this clone: With a far larger clone one base away, a read error is the likely cause. This chain connects TRDV1 to TRDJ1; 9 bases fit TRDD3. The CDR3 loop spans 25 amino acids. V lost 5 bases to trimming and J lost 3 bases; unmatched junction nucleotides: 37. Germline CDR1 is TSWWSYY and CDR2 is QGS. This chain's CDR3 is CALGPKAFLLSARWGIPMYADKLIF. CDR3 sequence (DNA): TGTGCTCTTGGGCCAAAAGCTTTCCTACTCAGCGCCCGCTGGGGGATCCCCATGTACGCCGATAAACTCATCTTT.

This clone has just a few counts. The chain has TRDV1 and TRDJ1, with a tentative D call TRDD3 (5 bases). Germline V CDR1 and CDR2: TSWWSYY, QGS. Trimming shortened V by 2 bases and J by 0 bases, and 19 bases separated the two germline ends. The CDR3 runs to 18 residues. For the CDR3, the DNA is TGTGCTCTTGGGGAAGTTCGGGGGTCCAAAAAGTACACCGATAAACTCATCTTT. Encoded protein: CALGEVRGSKKYTDKLIF.

Remarks on this clone: The protein in TCRdb stems from a much larger clone and differs at residue 20 from this DNA's translation, likely a read error; here the protein is translated from the DNA. J is TRDJ1 and V is TRDV1, with 12 bases lining up with TRDD3. Germline CDR1 is TSWWSYY and CDR2 is QGS. This CDR3 is built from 21 residues. In nucleotides, the CDR3 is TGTGCTCTTGGGGTTGGCCCTGTCTTAGCCTGGGGGATACGGCACACCGATAAACTCACCTTT. Translating it yields CALGVGPVLAWGIRHTDKLTF.

By frequency in the sample, this clone is medium-sized. It differs at one base from a far larger clone, so likely a read error. The same CDR3 also results from other DNA sequences found in this sample. V gene TRDV1 combines with J gene TRDJ1; 10 nucleotides match TRDD3. This CDR3 has 21 residues. CDR1 and CDR2 from the germline V gene are TSWWSYY and QGS. CDR3 residues: CALGNYLHFYRGIRGADKLIF. Here the CDR3 DNA reads TGTGCTCTTGGGAACTACCTTCACTTCTATCGGGGGATACGGGGAGCCGACAAACTCATCTTT.

As regards this clone: This is likely an artifact of a read error, given a far larger clone one base away. Other DNA sequences of this sample code for an identical CDR3. This chain connects TRDV1 to TRDJ1; the D gene is possibly TRDD3 (5 bases). CDR3 size: 17 residues. Germline V gene sequence: CDR1 TSWWSYY, CDR2 QGS. The DNA of the CDR3 is TGTGCTCTCGGGGAACTAATCTACAGGGACTTCACCGATAAACTCATCTTT. Translated, it gives CALGELIYRDFTDKLIF.

On this clone itself: The TCRdb record carries a much larger clone's protein, which differs from this DNA's translation at residue 10; a read error is the likely cause, and the protein listed here is the DNA translation. The V and J genes are TRDV1 and TRDJ1; TRDD3 matches at 12 bases. Germline loops: CDR1 TSWWSYY, CDR2 QGS. V was pared by 4 bases and J by 0 bases, with 18 bases of the junction left unmatched. The CDR3 contains 21 residues. The CDR3 coding sequence is TGTGCTCTTGGGGTTGGCCCTGTCTTAACCTGGGGGATACGGCACACCGATAAACTCATCTTT. Protein: CALGVGPVLTWGIRHTDKLIF.

This clone is large within its sample. Other DNA sequences of this sample code for an identical CDR3. V usage is TRDV1 and J usage is TRDJ1; 10 nucleotides match TRDD3. J was trimmed by 3 bases and V by 1 base; bases with no gene match: 20. CDR1 and CDR2 from the germline V gene are TSWWSYY and QGS. The CDR3 is 21 amino acids. The CDR3 DNA sequence: TGTGCTCTTGGGGAACCTACCGAGTACTGGGGGATCCCACCCTTCCCCGATAAACTCATCTTT. Its translation: CALGEPTEYWGIPPFPDKLIF.

This clone qualifies as medium-sized (0.01 to 0.1%). This rearrangement joins TRDV1 to TRDJ1; a possible D gene is TRDD3 (6 bases). V lost 1 base to trimming and J lost 7 bases, with 25 bases between them. Per the germline V gene, CDR1 is TSWWSYY and CDR2 is QGS. The CDR3 has 18 residues. The CDR3 reads CALGEPSGKRYANGKLIF. DNA of the CDR3: TGTGCTCTTGGGGAACCTAGCGGCAAGCGATACGCTAATGGTAAACTCATCTTT.

On this clone: A far bigger clonotype differs at one base, so this is likely a read error. This sequence joins TRDV1 and TRDJ1; TRDD3 matches 9 bases. The CDR3 is 27 amino acids. Germline CDR1 TSWWSYY, CDR2 QGS. The ends lost 1 base at V and 3 bases at J; junction bases unmatched: 39. This chain's CDR3 is CALGEPPFRKRPSLDGGYCLGPDKLIF. The DNA for the CDR3 is TGTGCTCTTGGGGAACCTCCATTCAGGAAGCGGCCTTCCTTGGATGGGGGATATTGCCTGGGACCCGATAAACTCATCTTT.

Sample share makes this clone medium-sized. A far larger clone is one nucleotide away, so this likely arose from a read error. The chain combines TRDV1 with TRDJ1; 13 positions match TRDD3. This CDR3 comprises 21 residues. V dropped 5 bases and J dropped 2; count of bases not matched to a gene: 20. From germline, CDR1 is TSWWSYY and CDR2 QGS. CDR3 coding DNA: TGTGCTCTTGGGAACATAGCTCGGCCTTCCTACTGGGGGATACGTACCGATAAACTCATCTTT. Translated: CALGNIARPSYWGIRTDKLIF.

About this clone itself: The TCRdb record carries a much larger clone's protein, which differs from this DNA's translation at residue 7; a read error is the likely cause, and the protein listed here is the DNA translation. V and J are TRDV1 and TRDJ1; 12 positions agree with TRDD3. The CDR3 length is 21 residues. Germline CDR1 TSWWSYY, CDR2 QGS. V trimming: 4 bases; J trimming: 0 bases; junction bases outside the gene matches: 18. The CDR3 nucleotides read TGTGCTCTTGGGGTTGGCTCTGTCTTAGCCTGGGGGATACGGCACACCGATAAACTCATCTTT. This gives the protein CALGVGSVLAWGIRHTDKLIF.

This clone is judged medium-sized. A much more abundant neighbour one base away suggests this may be a read error. The rearrangement joins TRDV2 to TRDJ1; possibly TRDD3 for D (5 bases). Germline V gene lookup returns CDR1 GEAIGNYY and CDR2 EKD. CDR3 size: 24 residues. In DNA form, the CDR3 reads TGTGCCCGTGACACCGTAGGCTCAAGCGGGCGGGATGTAGGACGAAAAAAAAACACCGATAAACTCATCTTT. Its protein is CARDTVGSSGRDVGRKKNTDKLIF.

This clone occurred a few times. A read error is the likely source, as a far larger clone sits one nucleotide away. The rearrangement uses TRDV1 and TRDJ1; 9 positions match TRDD3. The V and J ends lost 2 bases and 0 bases, in that order; junction bases with no gene match: 16. Germline V gives CDR1 TSWWSYY, CDR2 QGS. This CDR3 region has 20 residues. CDR3 DNA sequence: TGTGCTCTTGGGGAATCTCCCTTCCTCTGGGGGATGTCGTACACCGATAAACTCATCTTT. Translating it yields CALGESPFLWGMSYTDKLIF.